What follows is one TCR beta chain and its context. Its antigen is unidentified. Other nucleotide sequences from this sample produce the same CDR3. Only in-frame clones appear in the TCRdb table, and some are missing; sequencing was by immunoSEQ multiplex PCR. This sample carries some 63,000 clones, roughly 90% of them seen once, and the ten largest clones take around 1.2%. This specimen belongs to a study of cytomegalovirus exposure and HLA in healthy donors. General observations from the study: It was reported that the classifier diagnosed cytomegalovirus status with high specificity and sensitivity in both the original and validation cohorts. The study flagged about 150 TCR beta chains as cytomegalovirus-associated.

The CDR3 runs to 16 residues. Trimming pared 1 base from V and 2 bases from J, leaving 13 bases between. CDR1 is MNHEY and CDR2 is SMNVEV in the germline V gene (reference sequence). This sequence was found in a young woman in good health and CMV-seronegative. The chain uses TRBV27 and TRBJ2-3, with D maybe TRBD2 (6 bases). The sequenced material came from PBMCs. The CDR3 DNA reads as TGTGCCAGCAGTTTATACCCAGGAGGGTACACAGATACGCAGTATTTT. The encoded protein is CASSLYPGGYTDTQYF.